The 22 T cell receptor beta chains listed next were all sequenced from one sample in a study of glioma-infiltrating T cells. Using RNA template, CDR3s of TCR alpha and beta were amplified with iRepertoire arm-PCR. TCRdb reprocessed the multiplex PCR reads via MiXCR and lists one record per CDR3 protein. The sample yields roughly 120,000 distinct CDR3 sequences, roughly 20% seen once. The sequenced material came from glioma tissue, nonneoplastic brain tissue, or PBMCs (not recorded which). The origin of the receptors is a human donor with low-grade glioma or glioblastoma, undergoing nonglioma brain surgery, or in good health (not recorded which).

This clonotype was counted many times. This chain joins TRBV10-3 and TRBJ2-5; 8 bases fit TRBD2. The germline V gene encodes CDR1 ENHRY and CDR2 SYGVKD. J lost 4 bases, V lost 10 bases, and 8 bases had no gene match. The CDR3 runs 13 residues. CDR3 DNA: TGTGCCACCGACGGGGGGGCTGGAGAGACCCAGTACTTC. It encodes CATDGGAGETQYF.

This clonotype is categorized as medium-sized (0.01 to 0.1%). The J gene is TRBJ1-1, the V gene TRBV30; TRBD1 matches at 8 bases. Germline CDR1 is GTSNPN and CDR2 is SVGIG (reference sequence). The CDR3 length is 14 residues. V lost 0 bases and J lost 9; bases outside the gene matches: 9. CDR3: CAWSVWSGGLQAFF. DNA for the CDR3: TGTGCCTGGAGTGTATGGTCAGGGGGCTTACAAGCTTTCTTT.

This clonotype was picked up a small number of times. The chain combines TRBV18 with TRBJ2-2, with a possible D match to TRBD2 (5 bases). Trimming removed 3 bases at V and 1 base at J, with 12 bases between. Germline CDR1 KGHSH, CDR2 LQKENI. The CDR3 runs 16 residues. Here the CDR3 DNA reads TGTGCCAGCTCACCCCAGACTACGCAGAACACCGGGGAGCTGTTTTTT. Translating it yields CASSPQTTQNTGELFF.

Many counts were recorded for this clonotype. This chain joins TRBV6-1 and TRBJ2-2; 15 nucleotides match TRBD2. Germline V gene sequence: CDR1 MNHNS, CDR2 SASEGT. V lost 5 bases to trimming and J lost 4 bases; unmatched junction nucleotides: 8. This CDR3 spans 18 amino acids. The CDR3 is CASSRGLAGGSSTGELFF. In DNA form, the CDR3 reads TGTGCCAGCAGTCGAGGACTAGCGGGAGGGTCAAGCACCGGGGAGCTGTTTTTT.

Details on this clonotype: Relative to the germline gene, one junction end is altered; a read error may explain this. This chain uses TRBV20-1 with TRBJ2-1, with 8 positions matching TRBD2. Germline CDR1 is DFQATT and CDR2 is SNEGSKA (reference sequence). The CDR3 totals 14 residues. The CDR3 DNA reads as TGCAGTGCTCTACTATCGGGAGGGGGGGATGAGCAGTTCTTT. Amino acid sequence: CSALLSGGGDEQFF.

This clonotype was observed at least ten times. This chain uses TRBV4-1 with TRBJ1-5, with a possible D match to TRBD1 (5 bases). The V end was cut by 1 base, the J end by 5 bases, with 12 bases between. CDR3 length equals 15 residues. In germline, CDR1 is MGHRA, CDR2 YSYEKL. The CDR3 loop is CASSQGGEGYQPQHF. The CDR3 DNA reads as TGCGCCAGCAGCCAAGGAGGGGAGGGTTATCAGCCCCAGCATTTT.

Points on this clonotype: One end of the junction does not line up with germline, which may come from a read error. V gene TRBV20-1 combines with J gene TRBJ2-3, with D perhaps TRBD2 (6 bases). The germline gives CDR1 DFQATT, CDR2 SNEGSKA (reference sequence). This CDR3 has 16 residues. CDR3 amino acids: CSAPRLAGLGADTQYF. CDR3 DNA: TGCAGTGCCCCTCGACTTGCGGGATTAGGAGCAGATACTCAGTATTTT.

This chain uses TRBV4-1 with TRBJ2-3, with D possibly TRBD2 on 5 matching bases. The CDR3 covers 18 residues. Germline-derived CDR1 and CDR2 are MGHRA and YSYEKL. The V gene lost 1 base and the J gene lost 0 bases, with 17 bases spanning the gap. CDR3 DNA: TGCGCCAGCAGCCAAGGGAGTAGCGATTTCTCTAGCACAGATACGCAGTATTTT. This encodes CASSQGSSDFSSTDTQYF.

For this clonotype: This sequence may be a read error, since a much larger clone differs from it by one base. This is likely a read error, given that the CDR3 carries no conserved phenylalanine or tryptophan at its end. The chain links TRBV18 to TRBJ1-1; 7 nucleotides match TRBD1. The CDR3 has 13 residues. Trimming removed 5 bases from V and 4 bases from J; junction bases left unmatched: 4. The V gene's germline CDR1 is KGHSH and CDR2 LQKENI. CDR3 DNA sequence: TGTGCCAGCTCAACGGACAGGAGCACTGAAGCTTTCTCT. Its protein product is CASSTDRSTEAFS.

This clonotype occurred many times. The DNA for the CDR3 is TGCGCCAGCAGCCAAGAGTTCCGGACTAGCGGGAGCGATACGCAGTATTTT. Its translation is CASSQEFRTSGSDTQYF. This rearrangement joins TRBV4-1 to TRBJ2-3; 13 nucleotides match TRBD2. The CDR3 has 17 residues. J gave up 6 bases and V 0 bases, and 6 bases lay outside the gene matches. Per germline, CDR1 MGHRA and CDR2 YSYEKL.

This clonotype was recorded at least ten times. The chain links TRBV19 to TRBJ2-2, with D possibly being TRBD1 (6 bases). Germline CDR1 and CDR2: LNHDA and SQIVND (reference sequence). With 8 bases removed from V and 7 bases from J, the gap between germline ends came to 17 bases. This CDR3 is built from 14 residues. The CDR3 is CASGLTGLVGELFF. The CDR3 region has the DNA TGTGCCAGTGGGCTTACAGGGTTGGTCGGGGAGCTGTTTTTT.

A word on this clonotype: At one end, the junction sequence differs from germline, possibly due to a read error. V is TRBV30 and J is TRBJ2-5; a possible D gene is TRBD1 (6 bases). From germline, CDR1 is GTSNPN and CDR2 SVGIG (reference sequence). The CDR3 length is 15 residues. The CDR3 reads CARSGGTGIQETQYF. The DNA for the CDR3 is TGTGCCCGGAGTGGGGGAACAGGGATACAAGAGACCCAGTACTTC.

This clonotype has a count of ten or more. V is TRBV19 and J is TRBJ2-1, with D maybe TRBD2 (5 bases). Trimming shortened V by 3 bases and J by 3 bases, and 9 bases separated the two germline ends. Germline assignment: CDR1 LNHDA and CDR2 SQIVND (reference sequence). The CDR3 contains 14 residues. CDR3 nucleotide sequence: TGTGCCAGTAGTATGGTCCGGGACTACAATGAGCAGTTCTTC. Amino acid sequence: CASSMVRDYNEQFF.

This clonotype was observed a handful of times. One junction end does not reproduce the germline sequence, and a read error may be involved. The rearrangement links TRBV11-1 to TRBJ2-1, with D possibly TRBD2 on 6 matching bases. The CDR3 loop spans 14 amino acids. Germline values: CDR1 SGHAT, CDR2 FQDESV (reference sequence). For the CDR3, the DNA is TGTGCCGGCAGCTTAGTGGGCGGGAACTATGAGCAGTTCTTC. Amino acid sequence: CAGSLVGGNYEQFF.

This clonotype was recorded at least ten times. CDR3 sequence reads: CASSLGRTIYEQYF. The CDR3 nucleotides read TGTGCCAGCAGCCTCGGACGCACAATCTACGAGCAGTACTTC. The chain uses TRBV3-1 and TRBJ2-7; D unclear. This CDR3 is 14 amino acids long. V lost 4 bases, J lost 3 bases, and 13 bases lay in between. Germline CDR1 and CDR2: LGHDT and YNNKEL (reference sequence).

This clonotype was seen at least ten times. This chain's CDR3 is CASSPASGRAQNEQFF. DNA of the CDR3: TGTGCCAGCAGTCCGGCGAGCGGGAGGGCCCAAAATGAGCAGTTCTTC. The chain has TRBV28 and TRBJ2-1; 10 bases fit TRBD2. V gave up 5 bases and J gave up 7 bases; unmatched junction bases: 11. The CDR3 totals 16 residues. The V gene's germline CDR1 is MDHEN and CDR2 SYDVKM.

In its sample, this clonotype was seen many times. The chain employs TRBV4-3 and TRBJ1-2; D is possibly TRBD1 (6 bases). V was trimmed by 0 bases and J by 4 bases, leaving 15 bases between them. CDR1 is LGHNA and CDR2 is YSLEER in the germline V gene. The CDR3 length is 16 residues. As DNA, the CDR3 is TGCGCCAGCAGCCAAGAGGGGGCAGGGGTTGGCTATGGCTACACCTTC. Its protein product is CASSQEGAGVGYGYTF.

This clonotype was picked up many times. The chain uses TRBV7-2 and TRBJ2-5; possibly TRBD1 or TRBD2 for D (5 bases each). This CDR3 contains 15 residues. The germline V and J ends were trimmed by 6 bases and 1 base, with 15 bases remaining between them. Germline V lookup: CDR1 SGHTA, CDR2 FQGNSA. CDR3: CASRPPGRLQETQYF. In DNA, the CDR3 is TGTGCCAGCAGGCCTCCGGGACGCCTCCAAGAGACCCAGTACTTC.

This clonotype was seen many times. CDR3 in amino acids: CASSYSLSRFAPSPLHF. The CDR3, as DNA: TGTGCCAGCAGTTACTCCCTCTCCCGCTTCGCCCCCTCACCCCTCCACTTT. The rearrangement uses TRBV6-6 and TRBJ1-6; D is ambiguous. V was pared by 0 bases and J by 10 bases, with 19 bases between. The V gene's germline CDR1 is MNHNY and CDR2 SVGAGI (reference sequence). The CDR3 runs 17 residues.

This clonotype was observed a handful of times. This rearrangement joins TRBV7-2 to TRBJ2-6; D not certain. The CDR3 loop spans 13 amino acids. Deletions cut 8 bases from V and 4 bases from J, with 9 bases between. Germline CDR1 SGHTA, CDR2 FQGNSA. Here the CDR3 DNA reads TGTGCCAGCTGCACTGGAGGGGCCAACGTCCTGACTTTC. Protein product: CASCTGGANVLTF.

In its sample, this clonotype was seen many times. The CDR3 region is CASRLGTSASYNEQFF. The DNA of the CDR3 is TGTGCCAGCAGACTAGGGACTAGCGCCTCCTACAATGAGCAGTTCTTC. This chain uses TRBV6-1 with TRBJ2-1; 10 bases fit TRBD2. The germline V gene encodes CDR1 MNHNS and CDR2 SASEGT. Trimming at V came to 6 bases and at J to 0 bases, leaving 5 bases not matched to a gene. The CDR3 contains 16 residues.

This clonotype was seen many times. The J gene is TRBJ1-1, the V gene TRBV4-1; perhaps TRBD1 as D (6 bases). The CDR3 covers 13 residues. Germline V gene lookup returns CDR1 MGHRA and CDR2 YSYEKL. V was clipped by 1 base and J by 8 bases, with 11 bases between them. CDR3 amino acids: CASSQVGGREAFF. CDR3 nucleotides: TGCGCCAGCAGCCAAGTCGGGGGCCGCGAAGCTTTCTTT.